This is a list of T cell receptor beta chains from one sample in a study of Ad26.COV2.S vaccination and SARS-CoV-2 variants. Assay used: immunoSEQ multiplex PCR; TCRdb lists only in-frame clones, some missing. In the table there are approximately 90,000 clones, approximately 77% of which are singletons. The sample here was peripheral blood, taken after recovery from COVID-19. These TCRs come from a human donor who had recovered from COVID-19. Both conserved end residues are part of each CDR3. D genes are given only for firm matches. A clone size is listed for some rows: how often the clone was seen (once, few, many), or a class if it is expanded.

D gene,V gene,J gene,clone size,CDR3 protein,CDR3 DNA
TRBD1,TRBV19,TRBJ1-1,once,CASSPTGGTEAFF,TGTGCCAGTAGTCCTACAGGGGGCACTGAAGCTTTCTTT
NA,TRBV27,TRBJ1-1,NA,CASSAGSMNTEAFF,TGTGCCAGCAGTGCGGGGAGCATGAACACTGAAGCTTTCTTT
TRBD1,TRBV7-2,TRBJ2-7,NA,CASSLPSVGRGLTYEQYF,TGTGCCAGCAGCTTACCGTCGGTTGGCAGGGGGCTCACCTACGAGCAGTACTTC
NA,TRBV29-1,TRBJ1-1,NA,CSVKGGELEAFF,TGCAGCGTCAAGGGAGGGGAGTTAGAAGCTTTCTTT
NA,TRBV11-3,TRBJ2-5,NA,CASSSRGAGLETQYF,TGTGCCAGCAGCTCCCGCGGTGCGGGGCTGGAGACCCAGTACTTC
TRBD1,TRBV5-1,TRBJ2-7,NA,CASSPLPGQGLSYEQYF,TGCGCCAGCAGCCCTCTGCCCGGACAGGGCCTGAGCTACGAGCAGTACTTC
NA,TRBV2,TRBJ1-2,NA,CASSEDGGGYGYTF,TGTGCCAGCAGTGAAGATGGGGGCGGCTATGGCTACACCTTC
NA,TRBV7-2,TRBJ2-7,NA,CASSFPGLYYEQYF,TGTGCCAGCAGCTTTCCGGGACTGTACTACGAGCAGTACTTC
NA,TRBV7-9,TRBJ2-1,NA,CASSLRGQRVDEQFF,TGTGCCAGCAGCTTGAGAGGGCAGAGGGTAGATGAGCAGTTCTTC
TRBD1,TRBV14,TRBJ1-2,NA,CASSQGQGARYGYTF,TGTGCCAGCAGCCAAGGACAGGGGGCGCGGTATGGCTACACCTTC
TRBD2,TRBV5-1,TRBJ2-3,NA,CASSLQTRLAGDTQYF,TGCGCCAGCAGCTTGCAGACGAGACTAGCGGGAGATACGCAGTATTTT
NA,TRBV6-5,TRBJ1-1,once,CASKRSMNTEAFF,TGTGCCAGCAAAAGGTCCATGAACACTGAAGCTTTCTTT
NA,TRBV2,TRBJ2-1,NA,CALGLRAYNEQFF,TGTGCCCTCGGCCTTAGGGCCTACAATGAGCAGTTCTTC
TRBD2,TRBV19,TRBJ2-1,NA,CASSIRAGGAYNEQFF,TGTGCCAGTAGTATCCGAGCGGGAGGGGCCTACAATGAGCAGTTCTTC
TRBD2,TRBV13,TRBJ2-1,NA,CASSHGTSGEASNEQFF,TGTGCCAGCAGCCATGGGACTAGCGGGGAGGCATCCAATGAGCAGTTCTTC
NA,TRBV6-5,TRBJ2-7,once,CASSLRDRGYEQYF,TGTGCCAGCAGTCTCCGGGACCGGGGATACGAGCAGTACTTC
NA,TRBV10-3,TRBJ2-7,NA,CAISDTVYEQYF,TGTGCCATCAGCGATACCGTCTACGAGCAGTACTTC
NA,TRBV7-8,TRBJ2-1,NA,CASSLARNGAHEQFF,TGTGCCAGCAGCTTAGCAAGGAACGGGGCTCATGAGCAGTTCTTC
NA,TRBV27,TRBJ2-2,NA,CASIGSSGELFF,TGTGCCAGCATAGGGAGTTCCGGGGAGCTGTTTTTT
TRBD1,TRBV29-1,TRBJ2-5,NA,CSVGGQGTAPQSETQYF,TGCAGCGTGGGGGGACAGGGAACGGCGCCGCAGTCGGAGACCCAGTACTTC
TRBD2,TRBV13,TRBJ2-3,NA,CASSLSVGDSGRGPDTQYF,TGTGCCAGCAGCCTCTCCGTCGGGGATAGCGGGAGGGGGCCAGATACGCAGTATTTT
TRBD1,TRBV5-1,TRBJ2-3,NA,CASSSGQGIGTDTQYF,TGCGCCAGCAGCAGCGGACAGGGTATAGGCACAGATACGCAGTATTTT
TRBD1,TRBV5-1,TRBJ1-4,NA,CASSLGDSKRITNEKLFF,TGCGCCAGCAGCTTGGGGGACAGCAAAAGAATAACTAATGAAAAACTGTTTTTT
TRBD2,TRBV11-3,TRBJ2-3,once,CASSLGAGTTDTQYF,TGTGCCAGCAGCTTAGGAGCGGGGACGACAGATACGCAGTATTTT
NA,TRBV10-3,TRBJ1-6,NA,CAISEKNSPLHF,TGTGCCATCAGCGAAAAGAATTCACCCCTCCACTTT
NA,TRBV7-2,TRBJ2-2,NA,CASSLDLVARGFRTGELFF,TGTGCCAGCAGCTTAGATCTGGTCGCGCGGGGCTTCCGCACCGGGGAGCTGTTTTTT
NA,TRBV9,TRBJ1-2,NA,CASSLNYGYTF,TGTGCCAGCAGTCTCAACTATGGCTACACCTTC
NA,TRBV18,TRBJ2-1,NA,CASSPLDEQFF,TGTGCCAGCTCACCACTGGATGAGCAGTTCTTC
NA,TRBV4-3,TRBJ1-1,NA,CASSQGLTGMDTEAFF,TGCGCCAGCAGCCAAGGGTTAACAGGGATGGACACTGAAGCTTTCTTT
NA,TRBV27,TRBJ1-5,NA,CASSSDSIMTQPQHF,TGTGCCAGCAGTTCAGACAGTATCATGACCCAGCCCCAGCATTTT
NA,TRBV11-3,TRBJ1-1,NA,CASSLVHGNTEAFF,TGTGCCAGCAGCTTAGTTCATGGGAACACTGAAGCTTTCTTT
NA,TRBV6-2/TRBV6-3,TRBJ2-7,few,CASSYATNSYEQYF,TGTGCCAGCAGTTACGCGACAAACTCCTACGAGCAGTACTTC
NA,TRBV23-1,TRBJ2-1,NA,CASSQWTVNYNEQFF,TGCGCCAGCAGTCAATGGACGGTTAACTACAATGAGCAGTTCTTC
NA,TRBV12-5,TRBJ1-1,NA,CASGLVPNLEDEAFF,TGTGCTAGTGGTTTGGTACCAAATTTGGAAGATGAAGCTTTCTTT
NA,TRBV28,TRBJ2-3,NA,CASSPIVADTQYF,TGTGCCAGCAGTCCCATAGTAGCAGATACGCAGTATTTT
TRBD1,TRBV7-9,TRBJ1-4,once,CASGTGDEKLFF,TGTGCCAGCGGGACAGGGGATGAAAAACTGTTTTTT
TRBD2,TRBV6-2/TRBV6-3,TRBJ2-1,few,CASSLGLAGVNEQFF,TGTGCCAGCAGCCTAGGACTAGCGGGGGTCAATGAGCAGTTCTTC
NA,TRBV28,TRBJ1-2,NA,CASTSYSGQGKGYTF,TGTGCCAGCACTTCTTACTCAGGGCAGGGGAAAGGCTACACCTTC
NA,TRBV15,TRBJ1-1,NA,CATSRDRTISTEAFF,TGTGCCACCAGCAGAGATCGGACGATAAGCACTGAAGCTTTCTTT
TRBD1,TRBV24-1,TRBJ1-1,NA,CATSETGAMGTEAFF,TGTGCCACCAGCGAGACAGGGGCAATGGGGACTGAAGCTTTCTTT
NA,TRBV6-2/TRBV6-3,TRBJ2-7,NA,CASSYVSYEQYF,TGTGCCAGCAGTTACGTATCCTACGAGCAGTACTTC